These 18 T cell receptor beta chains were all obtained from the same sample, sequenced in a study of cytomegalovirus exposure and HLA in healthy donors. Primers included in the PCR were 60 Vbeta and 13 Jbeta primers. Clones were sequenced by immunoSEQ multiplex PCR, and TCRdb holds only the in-frame ones, with some missing. The table has about 200,000 clones, approximately 80% seen once. The sample consisted of PBMCs. The receptors stem from a boy aged 2 to 9 in good health and CMV-seronegative.

A word on this clone: The sample contains more than one DNA sequence encoding this CDR3. The chain is built from TRBV20-1 and TRBJ1-2; TRBD1 is a possible D gene (5 bases). CDR3 length: 11 residues. V was cut by 2 bases and J by 4 bases, with 5 bases left in between. The V gene's germline CDR1 is DFQATT and CDR2 SNEGSKA (reference sequence). The CDR3 DNA is TGCAGTGCTAGACAGGGCTATGGCTACACCTTC. Amino acids: CSARQGYGYTF.

This chain uses TRBV4-2 with TRBJ2-7; D remains unclear. Germline loops: CDR1 LGHNA, CDR2 YNFKEQ. V was trimmed by 0 bases and J by 0 bases, leaving 9 bases between them. The CDR3 covers 15 residues. The CDR3 spells CASSQDSESSYEQYF. CDR3 sequence (DNA): TGTGCCAGCAGCCAAGATTCCGAGAGCTCCTACGAGCAGTACTTC.

This chain uses TRBV6-6 with TRBJ2-4; D not certain. The CDR3 loop spans 15 amino acids. CDR1 is MNHNY, CDR2 SVGAGI, per germline (reference sequence). Trimming took off 4 bases at V and 0 bases at J, with 10 bases between the two ends. CDR3 nucleotides: TGTGCCAGCAGTTGGGCCTCTAAAGCCAAAAACATTCAGTACTTC. Its protein is CASSWASKAKNIQYF.

The V and J genes are TRBV7-9 and TRBJ2-7, with no clear D. The CDR3 is made up of 12 amino acids. V lost 0 bases and J 6 bases, leaving 6 bases between the germline ends. Germline loops: CDR1 SEHNR, CDR2 FQNEAQ (reference sequence). This chain's CDR3 is CASSLARGEQYF. The CDR3 nucleotides are TGTGCCAGCAGCTTAGCTAGAGGCGAGCAGTACTTC.

This clone was detected once. The V and J genes are TRBV7-2 and TRBJ2-5; no definite D call. The germline V gene encodes CDR1 SGHTA and CDR2 FQGNSA. The CDR3 length is 14 residues. With 6 bases removed from V and 3 bases from J, the gap between germline ends came to 14 bases. This CDR3 reads CASSRAVGKETQYF. The CDR3 coding sequence is TGTGCCAGCAGTCGCGCGGTAGGAAAAGAGACCCAGTACTTC.

This chain connects TRBV5-4 to TRBJ2-3, with TRBD2 as a possible D gene (6 bases). The germline CDR1 and CDR2 sequences are SGHNT and YYREEE (reference sequence). Trimming cost V 4 bases and J 0 bases, with 12 bases left between them. This CDR3 has 15 residues. The CDR3 DNA reads as TGTGCCAGCAGCAAAGGGGACTGGAGCACAGATACGCAGTATTTT. Encoded protein: CASSKGDWSTDTQYF.

The chain couples TRBV7-9 to TRBJ2-3; 9 bases match TRBD2. Germline V gives CDR1 SEHNR, CDR2 FQNEAQ (reference sequence). The V gene end was trimmed by 5 bases and the J gene end by 3 bases; junction bases not matched to a gene: 6. The length of the CDR3 is 15 residues. This CDR3 is CASSPGTSKTDTQYF. The CDR3 DNA reads as TGTGCCAGCAGCCCCGGGACTAGCAAGACAGATACGCAGTATTTT.

The rearrangement uses TRBV19 and TRBJ1-5; D remains unclear. V lost 4 bases to trimming and J lost 5 bases, with 12 bases between them. CDR1 is LNHDA and CDR2 is SQIVND in the germline V gene (reference sequence). CDR3 length equals 14 residues. The CDR3 region has the DNA TGTGCCAGTAGTACGAGCCCGGGTTATCAGCCCCAGCATTTT. As protein: CASSTSPGYQPQHF.

V and J are TRBV4-3 and TRBJ2-7; a weak D match, TRBD1 (5 bases). This CDR3 region has 15 residues. The V gene's germline CDR1 is LGHNA and CDR2 YSLEER. The V end lost 2 bases, the J end lost 2 bases, and 13 bases lay between the germline ends. Here the CDR3 DNA reads TGCGCCAGCAGCCAAAATGCTGGGGCCGCCTACGAGCAGTACTTC. Translated, it gives CASSQNAGAAYEQYF.

The chain has TRBV7-9 and TRBJ2-5; 8 bases are shared with TRBD2. With 2 bases clipped from V and 2 bases from J, the junction kept 7 bases outside the gene matches. Germline assignment: CDR1 SEHNR and CDR2 FQNEAQ (reference sequence). The CDR3 is 16 amino acids. This CDR3 reads CASSLLVAGHQETQYF. DNA for the CDR3: TGTGCCAGCAGCTTACTTGTAGCGGGGCATCAAGAGACCCAGTACTTC.

J is TRBJ2-3 and V is TRBV7-3; 7 bases line up with TRBD2. The CDR3 is 18 amino acids. Germline values: CDR1 SGHTA, CDR2 FQGTGA. V lost 1 base and J lost 0; bases outside the gene matches: 10. In DNA, the CDR3 is TGTGCCAGCAGCTTAAGCGGGACTACCCATTCTAGCACAGATACGCAGTATTTT. This codes for CASSLSGTTHSSTDTQYF.

This clone came up once. The chain is built from TRBV6-6 and TRBJ1-2, with a weak D call TRBD1 (6 bases). The germline V gene encodes CDR1 MNHNY and CDR2 SVGAGI (reference sequence). V lost 2 bases and J 7 bases, leaving 14 bases between the germline ends. The length of the CDR3 is 14 residues. CDR3: CASSYGGGRAGYTF. As DNA, the CDR3 is TGTGCCAGCAGTTACGGCGGGGGGCGGGCTGGCTACACCTTC.

This clone was picked up a small number of times. This chain connects TRBV5-1 to TRBJ2-7; D might be TRBD2 (5 bases). Trimming pared 0 bases from V and 6 bases from J, leaving 16 bases between. Looked up from germline, CDR1 is SGHRS and CDR2 is YFSETQ. The CDR3 totals 15 residues. In DNA, the CDR3 is TGCGCCAGCAGCTTGGGTGGTGTACTGGGGAGCGAGCAGTACTTC. Protein product: CASSLGGVLGSEQYF.

V is TRBV10-3 and J is TRBJ1-6; TRBD1 agrees at 8 bases. Trimming at V came to 4 bases and at J to 4 bases, leaving 3 bases not matched to a gene. The V gene's germline CDR1 is ENHRY and CDR2 SYGVKD. There are 15 residues in the CDR3. The CDR3 DNA is TGTGCCATCAGTGTTGGACAGGGATATAATTCACCCCTCCACTTT. This codes for CAISVGQGYNSPLHF.

The J gene is TRBJ1-2, the V gene TRBV15; tentative D call: TRBD1 (5 bases). CDR3 size: 18 residues. Germline lookup yields CDR1 LNHNV and CDR2 YYDKDF (reference sequence). V was trimmed by 0 bases and J by 6 bases, leaving 23 bases between them. CDR3 in DNA: TGTGCCACCAGCAGAGATGGGTACCGCGGAGGGGTGGTGAATGGCTACACCTTC. It translates to CATSRDGYRGGVVNGYTF.

The chain employs TRBV7-2 and TRBJ2-3, with D uncertain. The CDR3 consists of 13 residues. CDR1 is SGHTA, CDR2 FQGNSA, per germline. The ends were cut back, 5 bases at V and 2 bases at J, with 8 bases in the middle. In DNA, the CDR3 is TGTGCCAGCAGCCTGGGCATCACAGATACGCAGTATTTT. It encodes CASSLGITDTQYF.

The chain is built from TRBV5-5 and TRBJ1-5, with D maybe TRBD1 (6 bases). Per the germline V gene, CDR1 is SGHKS and CDR2 is YYEKEE (reference sequence). V was clipped by 2 bases and J by 1 base, with 22 bases between them. The CDR3 length is 19 residues. CDR3 amino acids: CASSLGPTKQGWSNQPQHF. Written as DNA, the CDR3 is TGTGCCAGCAGCTTAGGCCCTACCAAACAGGGTTGGAGCAATCAGCCCCAGCATTTT. The full variable domain, in which reference TRBV5-5 and TRBJ1-5 provide the parts outside the CDR3, is DAGVTQSPTHLIKTRGQQVTLRCSPISGHKSVSWYQQVLGQGPQFIFQYYEKEERGRGNFPDRFSARQFPNYSSELNVNALLLGDSALYLCASSLGPTKQGWSNQPQHFGDGTRLSIL.

The count of this clone is one. This sequence joins TRBV5-1 and TRBJ2-3; 7 bases fit TRBD1. The CDR3 has 15 amino acids. The V gene's germline CDR1 is SGHRS and CDR2 YFSETQ. V was pared by 3 bases and J by 1 base, with 5 bases of the junction left unmatched. CDR3 sequence reads: CASSSRQGRTDTQYF. In DNA, the CDR3 is TGCGCCAGCAGCTCCCGACAGGGACGCACAGATACGCAGTATTTT.